This paragraph covers one TCR beta chain sequence. In the original workflow: Amplification of reference gene primers provided the estimated nucleated cell counts. TCRdb keeps only in-frame clones here, not all; method: immunoSEQ multiplex PCR. Clonal size and the V and J genes are those of that table, whereas D and trimming came from the DNA. Of about 9,000 clones listed, approximately 86% are singletons. The germline V gene encodes CDR1 SGHNT and CDR2 YENEEA. The CDR3 spans 17 residues. After removal of 5 bases from V and 4 bases from J, the junction contained 6 bases not matched to a gene. This entry comes from a study of blood T cell repertoires in COVID-19. Across the whole study: Donors in the United States, Italy and Spain gave samples during acute or convalescent COVID-19. Sources were T cells, B-cell-depleted T cells, or PBMCs; the material itself was cDNA or gDNA.

The sample comprised peripheral blood. J is TRBJ2-1 and V is TRBV11-3; TRBD2 aligns across 15 bases. The receptor's source is a human donor in a cohort sampled during active COVID-19. CDR3 sequence: CASSGRTSGRAYNEQFF. In DNA, the CDR3 is TGTGCCAGCAGCGGTCGGACTAGCGGGAGGGCGTACAATGAGCAGTTCTTC. Full variable domain (remainder filled in from reference TRBV11-3 and TRBJ2-1): EAGVVQSPRYKIIEKKQPVAFWCNPISGHNTLYWYLQNLGQGPELLIRYENEEAVDDSQLPKDRFSAERLKGVDSTLKIQPAELGDSAVYLCASSGRTSGRAYNEQFFGPGTRLTVL.